The 21 T cell receptor beta chains below come from one sample, sequenced in a study of glioma-infiltrating T cells. Using RNA template, CDR3s of TCR alpha and beta were amplified with iRepertoire arm-PCR. TCRdb recomputed calls from the multiplex PCR reads with MiXCR, one row per CDR3 protein. The data hold 300,000 to 450,000 distinct CDR3 sequences, with 41% observed a single time. The sequencing input was glioma tissue, nonneoplastic brain tissue, or PBMCs (not recorded which). The receptors originated from a human donor with low-grade glioma or glioblastoma, undergoing nonglioma brain surgery, or in good health (not recorded which).

This sequence joins TRBV5-1 and TRBJ1-1; possible D gene TRBD1, 5 bases. Trimming shortened V by 6 bases and J by 0 bases, and 12 bases separated the two germline ends. Germline V gene sequence: CDR1 SGHRS, CDR2 YFSETQ. The CDR3 is made up of 14 amino acids. CDR3 sequence reads: CASTQGPMNTEAFF. The CDR3 coding sequence is TGCGCCAGCACGCAGGGACCTATGAACACTGAAGCTTTCTTT.

There are many counts of this clonotype. This chain joins TRBV28 and TRBJ2-5; no firm D call. The ends were cut back, 11 bases at V and 1 base at J, with 20 bases in the middle. CDR1 and CDR2 (germline): MDHEN, SYDVKM. This CDR3 is built from 15 residues. Here the CDR3 reads CASVPLARSQETQYF. DNA of the CDR3: TGTGCCTCTGTTCCACTCGCGAGATCCCAAGAGACCCAGTACTTC.

Ten or more counts support this clonotype. The chain is built from TRBV6-1 and TRBJ1-1; possible D gene TRBD1, 5 bases. The CDR3 covers 14 residues. The germline V gene encodes CDR1 MNHNS and CDR2 SASEGT. Deletions cut 8 bases from V and 2 bases from J, with 15 bases between. The CDR3 reads CASLRGPRNTEAFF. In DNA form, the CDR3 reads TGTGCCAGCTTGAGGGGACCTAGAAACACTGAAGCTTTCTTT.

In this sample, this clonotype turned up many times. The V and J genes are TRBV28 and TRBJ2-3, with D unclear. The CDR3 runs 13 residues. V was pared by 6 bases and J by 4 bases, with 11 bases between. Germline assignment: CDR1 MDHEN and CDR2 SYDVKM. The CDR3 region is CASSSPPADTQYF. CDR3 in DNA: TGTGCCAGCAGCTCCCCTCCTGCAGATACGCAGTATTTT.

A few counts support this clonotype. For the CDR3, the DNA is TGTGCCAGCAGCTTAGGGATATACGAGACCCAGTACTTC. Its translation is CASSLGIYETQYF. The V call is TRBV7-2, the J call TRBJ2-5, with D unclear. The V end was cut by 1 base, the J end by 5 bases, with 8 bases between. Germline CDR1 is SGHTA and CDR2 is FQGNSA. This CDR3 region has 13 residues.

This clonotype showed up just once. V usage is TRBV5-1 and J usage is TRBJ2-3, with no clear D. Germline V gene sequence: CDR1 SGHRS, CDR2 YFSETQ. The CDR3 sequence is 15 residues long. The V end was cut by 0 bases, the J end by 1 base, with 9 bases between. Here the CDR3 DNA reads TGCGCCAGCAGCTTGGATCTAGTTGGCACAGATACGCAGTATTTT. Translated, it gives CASSLDLVGTDTQYF.

The rearrangement uses TRBV19 and TRBJ1-1; D is ambiguous. Trimming removed 1 base at V and 2 bases at J, with 11 bases between. This CDR3 spans 15 amino acids. From germline, CDR1 is LNHDA and CDR2 SQIVND (reference sequence). In DNA, the CDR3 is TGTGCCAGTAGTATAGGCAGACATATCAACACTGAAGCTTTCTTT. Translation gives CASSIGRHINTEAFF.

Concerning this clonotype itself: It may be a read error: a sequence one base away is much more abundant. The chain carries TRBV27 and TRBJ2-7; TRBD2 matches at 11 bases. Germline-derived CDR1 and CDR2 are MNHEY and SMNVEV (reference sequence). This CDR3 contains 18 residues. CDR3 nucleotides: TGTGTCAGCAGTTTCGGGTTTCTAGCGGGAGGTTTCCCCTACGAGCAGTACTTC. Residues: CVSSFGFLAGGFPYEQYF.

This clonotype was found many times. As DNA, the CDR3 is TGTGCCAGCATCAAACAGGGGGCCTACGAGCAGTACTTC. The encoded protein is CASIKQGAYEQYF. This chain connects TRBV28 to TRBJ2-7, with 8 bases matching TRBD1. Germline CDR1 and CDR2: MDHEN and SYDVKM. The length of the CDR3 is 13 residues. The V gene end was trimmed by 7 bases and the J gene end by 2 bases; junction bases not matched to a gene: 4.

This clonotype was picked up many times. V gene TRBV7-9 combines with J gene TRBJ2-3; 10 nucleotides line up with TRBD2. CDR1 and CDR2 (germline): SEHNR, FQNEAQ (reference sequence). The ends lost 5 bases at V and 4 bases at J; junction bases unmatched: 12. The CDR3 consists of 17 residues. CDR3 DNA sequence: TGTGCCAGCAGCCCGGGGTCTAGCGGGAGTTTAGCAGATACGCAGTATTTT. Translated, it gives CASSPGSSGSLADTQYF. The full variable domain, completed using reference TRBV7-9 and TRBJ2-3, is DTGVSQNPRHKITKRGQNVTFRCDPISEHNRLYWYRQTLGQGPEFLTYFQNEAQLEKSRLLSDRFSAERPKGSFSTLEIQRTEQGDSAMYLCASSPGSSGSLADTQYFGPGTRLTVL.

Comment on this clonotype: One base away lies a much larger clone, so this may be a sequencing read error. This chain uses TRBV6-1 with TRBJ2-7, with 8 bases that match TRBD1. The germline V gene encodes CDR1 MNHNS and CDR2 SASEGT. CDR3 length: 14 residues. CDR3 amino acids: CASSRTGNTYERYF. CDR3 nucleotide sequence: TGTGCCAGCAGCCGGACAGGGAATACCTACGAGCGGTACTTC.

J is TRBJ2-3 and V is TRBV4-2, with D uncertain. Trimming removed 0 bases at V and 3 bases at J, with 7 bases between. The CDR3 loop spans 14 amino acids. CDR1 and CDR2 from the germline V gene are LGHNA and YNFKEQ. The CDR3 coding sequence is TGTGCCAGCAGCCAAGAGGATCTGACAGATACGCAGTATTTT. This sequence encodes CASSQEDLTDTQYF.

The chain recombines TRBV24-1 with TRBJ2-1; D is uncertain. V was cut by 0 bases and J by 9 bases, with 5 bases left in between. The CDR3 contains 12 residues. Per germline, CDR1 KGHDR and CDR2 SFDVKD. The CDR3 reads CATSDLIGEQFF. The CDR3 DNA follows: TGTGCCACCAGTGATTTGATAGGTGAGCAGTTCTTC.

This sequence joins TRBV7-9 and TRBJ2-5; no firm D call. Germline values: CDR1 SEHNR, CDR2 FQNEAQ (reference sequence). The CDR3 consists of 14 residues. Trimming took 5 bases from V and 2 from J, leaving 12 bases between them. The CDR3 protein is CASSLMLYQETQYF. The CDR3 DNA reads as TGTGCCAGCAGCCTCATGTTATATCAAGAGACCCAGTACTTC. Full variable domain (remainder filled in from reference TRBV7-9 and TRBJ2-5): DTGVSQNPRHKITKRGQNVTFRCDPISEHNRLYWYRQTLGQGPEFLTYFQNEAQLEKSRLLSDRFSAERPKGSFSTLEIQRTEQGDSAMYLCASSLMLYQETQYFGPGTRLLVL.

With regard to this clonotype: A much larger clonotype is one base distant, so this may be a read error. DNA of the CDR3: TGTGCCAGCAGAGCCGGGACTAGCGGGATTAGCTCCTACAATGAGCAGTTCTTC. This gives the protein CASRAGTSGISSYNEQFF. This chain links TRBV6-2 or TRBV6-3 with TRBJ2-1; 13 nucleotides line up with TRBD2. Germline CDR1 MNHEY, CDR2 SVGEGT. The J segment lost 0 bases and the V segment lost 6 bases, leaving 8 bases of the junction unmatched. The CDR3 totals 18 residues.

The sample holds many counts of this clonotype. The chain is built from TRBV28 and TRBJ2-7, with 8 positions matching TRBD1. Germline V lookup: CDR1 MDHEN, CDR2 SYDVKM. V gave up 5 bases and J gave up 0 bases; unmatched junction bases: 6. The length of the CDR3 is 15 residues. The CDR3 spells CASSLTGGSSYEQYF. DNA of the CDR3: TGTGCCAGCAGTCTAACAGGGGGAAGCTCCTACGAGCAGTACTTC. The full variable domain, with the rest looked up from reference TRBV28 and TRBJ2-7, is DVKVTQSSRYLVKRTGEKVFLECVQDMDHENMFWYRQDPGLGLRLIYFSYDVKMKEKGDIPEGYSVSREKKERFSLILESASTNQTSMYLCASSLTGGSSYEQYFGPGTRLTVT.

There are a few counts of this clonotype. The V and J genes are TRBV7-9 and TRBJ2-7, with D possibly being TRBD2 (5 bases). The CDR3 length is 16 residues. CDR1 is SEHNR, CDR2 FQNEAQ, per germline (reference sequence). V lost 1 base, J lost 2 bases, and 15 bases lay in between. In nucleotides, the CDR3 is TGTGCCAGCAGCTTAGATAGTCTAGGGAGAACCTACGAGCAGTACTTC. Amino acids: CASSLDSLGRTYEQYF.

In the case of this clonotype: A read error may explain this, as a much larger clone is one base away. The chain recombines TRBV6-1 with TRBJ1-1, with D maybe TRBD1 (5 bases). Looked up from germline, CDR1 is MNHNS and CDR2 is SASEGT. The CDR3 covers 12 residues. CDR3 coding DNA: TGTGCCAGCAGAGGGGAGAACACTGAACCTTTCTTT. Protein: CASRGENTEPFF.

This clonotype occurred a few times. The chain has TRBV27 and TRBJ2-5; 7 nucleotides match TRBD1. The CDR3 length is 13 residues. J was trimmed by 10 bases and V by 7 bases; bases with no gene match: 12. Germline-derived CDR1 and CDR2 are MNHEY and SMNVEV (reference sequence). CDR3 protein: CASKPDRARDQYF. The CDR3 nucleotides are TGTGCCAGCAAACCCGACAGGGCTCGGGACCAGTACTTC.

V gene TRBV6-5 combines with J gene TRBJ1-1, with D possibly matching TRBD1 (6 bases). There are 17 residues in the CDR3. The V end was cut by 6 bases, the J end by 0 bases, with 20 bases between. Germline V gene data show CDR1 as MNHEY and CDR2 as SVGAGI. The CDR3 reads CASRQDQYRDMNTEAFF. Here the CDR3 DNA reads TGTGCCAGCAGACAAGACCAATACAGGGATATGAACACTGAAGCTTTCTTT.

The chain combines TRBV29-1 with TRBJ1-3; D possibly corresponds to TRBD1 (5 bases). CDR3 length: 15 amino acids. The ends were cut back, 0 bases at V and 1 base at J, with 10 bases in the middle. Per germline, CDR1 SQVTM and CDR2 ANQGSEA. The CDR3 DNA is TGCAGCGTTGAAGAGGGACCCAGGTCTGGAAACACCATATATTTT. Protein product: CSVEEGPRSGNTIYF.